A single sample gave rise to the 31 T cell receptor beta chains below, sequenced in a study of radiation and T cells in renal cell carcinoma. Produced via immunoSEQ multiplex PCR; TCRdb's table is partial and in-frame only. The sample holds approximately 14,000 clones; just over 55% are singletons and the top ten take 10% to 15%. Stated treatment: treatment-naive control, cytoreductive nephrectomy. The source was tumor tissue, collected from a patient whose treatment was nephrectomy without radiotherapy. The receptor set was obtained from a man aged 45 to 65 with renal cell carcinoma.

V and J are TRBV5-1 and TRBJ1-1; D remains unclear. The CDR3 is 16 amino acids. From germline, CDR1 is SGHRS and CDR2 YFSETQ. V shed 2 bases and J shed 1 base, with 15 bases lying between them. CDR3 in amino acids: CASSLPLGVQNTEAFF. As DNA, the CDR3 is TGCGCCAGCAGCTTACCGCTCGGTGTGCAGAACACTGAAGCTTTCTTT.

The CDR3 DNA reads TGCGCCAGCAGCTTGGATCTCCGTAGGACTAATGAAAAACTGTTTTTT. Its translation: CASSLDLRRTNEKLFF. The chain joins TRBV5-1 to TRBJ1-4, with D uncertain. The CDR3 loop spans 16 amino acids. Trimming stripped 0 bases from V and 2 bases from J, with 11 bases between. CDR1 SGHRS and CDR2 YFSETQ come from the germline V gene.

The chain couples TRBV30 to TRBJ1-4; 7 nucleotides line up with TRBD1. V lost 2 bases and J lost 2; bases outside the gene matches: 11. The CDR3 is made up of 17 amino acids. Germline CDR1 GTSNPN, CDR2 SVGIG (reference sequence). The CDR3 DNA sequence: TGTGCCTGGAGTCGGCAGGGGGTTTATCCGACTAATGAAAAACTGTTTTTT. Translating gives CAWSRQGVYPTNEKLFF.

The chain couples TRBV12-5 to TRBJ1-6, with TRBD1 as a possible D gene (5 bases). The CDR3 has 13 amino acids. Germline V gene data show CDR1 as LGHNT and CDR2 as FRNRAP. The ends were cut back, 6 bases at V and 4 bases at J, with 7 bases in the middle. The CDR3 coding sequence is TGTGCTAGTGGGACAGATTATAATTCACCCCTCCACTTT. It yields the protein CASGTDYNSPLHF.

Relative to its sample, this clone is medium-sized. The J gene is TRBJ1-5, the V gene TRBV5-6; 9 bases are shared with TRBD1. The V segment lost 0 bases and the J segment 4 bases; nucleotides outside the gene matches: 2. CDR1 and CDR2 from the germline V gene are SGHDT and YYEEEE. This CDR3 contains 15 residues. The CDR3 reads CASSLDGTGNQPQHF. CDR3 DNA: TGTGCCAGCAGCTTGGACGGGACAGGGAATCAGCCCCAGCATTTT.

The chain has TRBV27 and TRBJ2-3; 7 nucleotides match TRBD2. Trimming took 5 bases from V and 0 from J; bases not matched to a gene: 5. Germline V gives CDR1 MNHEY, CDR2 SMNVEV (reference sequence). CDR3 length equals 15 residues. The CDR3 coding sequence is TGTGCCAGCAGTCCGATAGCGGGTAGCACAGATACGCAGTATTTT. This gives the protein CASSPIAGSTDTQYF.

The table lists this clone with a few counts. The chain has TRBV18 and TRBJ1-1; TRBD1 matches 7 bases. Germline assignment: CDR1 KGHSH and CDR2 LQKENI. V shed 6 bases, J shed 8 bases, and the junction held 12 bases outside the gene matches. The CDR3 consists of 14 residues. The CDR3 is CASSPGGGGKEAFF. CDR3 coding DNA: TGTGCCAGCTCCCCAGGGGGAGGGGGCAAGGAAGCTTTCTTT.

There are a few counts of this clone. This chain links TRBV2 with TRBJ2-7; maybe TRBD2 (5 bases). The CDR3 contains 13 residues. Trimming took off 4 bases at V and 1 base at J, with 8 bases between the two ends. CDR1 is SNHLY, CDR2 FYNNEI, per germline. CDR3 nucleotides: TGTGCCAGCAGTGCTACGGGGTCCTACGAGCAGTACTTC. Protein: CASSATGSYEQYF. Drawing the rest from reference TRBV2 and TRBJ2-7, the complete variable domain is EPEVTQTPSHQVTQMGQEVILRCVPISNHLYFYWYRQILGQKVEFLVSFYNNEISEKSEIFDDQFSVERPDGSNFTLKIRSTKLEDSAMYFCASSATGSYEQYFGPGTRLTVT.

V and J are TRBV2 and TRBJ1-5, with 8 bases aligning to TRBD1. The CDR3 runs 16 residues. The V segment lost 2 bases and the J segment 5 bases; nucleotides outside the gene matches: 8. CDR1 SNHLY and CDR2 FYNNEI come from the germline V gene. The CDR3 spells CASSEPDRGGYQPQHF. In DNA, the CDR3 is TGTGCCAGCAGTGAACCCGACAGGGGAGGGTATCAGCCCCAGCATTTT.

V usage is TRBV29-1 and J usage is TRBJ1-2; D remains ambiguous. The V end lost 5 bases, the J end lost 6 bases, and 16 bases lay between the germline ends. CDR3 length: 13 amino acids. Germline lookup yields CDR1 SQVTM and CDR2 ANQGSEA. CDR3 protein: CSVTPRGTDGYTF. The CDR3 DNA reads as TGCAGCGTTACGCCCCGGGGTACGGATGGCTACACCTTC. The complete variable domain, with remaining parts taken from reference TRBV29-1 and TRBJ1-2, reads SAVISQKPSRDICQRGTSLTIQCQVDSQVTMMFWYRQQPGQSLTLIATANQGSEATYESGFVIDKFPISRPNLTFSTLTVSNMSPEDSSIYLCSVTPRGTDGYTFGSGTRLTVV.

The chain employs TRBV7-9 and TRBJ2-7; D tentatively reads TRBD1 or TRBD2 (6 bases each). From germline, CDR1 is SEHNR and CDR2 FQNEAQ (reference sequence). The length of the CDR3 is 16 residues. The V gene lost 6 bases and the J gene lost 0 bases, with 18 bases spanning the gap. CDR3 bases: TGTGCCAGCAGTCCCGGAGGGGGTCCTAGCTCCTACGAGCAGTACTTC. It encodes CASSPGGGPSSYEQYF.

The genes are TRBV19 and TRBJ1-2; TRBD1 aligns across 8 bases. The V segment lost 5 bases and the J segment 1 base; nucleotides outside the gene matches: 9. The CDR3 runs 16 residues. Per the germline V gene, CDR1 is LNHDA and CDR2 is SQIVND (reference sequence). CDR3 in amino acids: CASSPSGTGVNYGYTF. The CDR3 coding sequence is TGTGCCAGTAGTCCCTCCGGGACAGGAGTTAACTATGGCTACACCTTC.

CDR3 residues: CASGSYSTDTQYF. The CDR3 DNA reads TGTGCCAGCGGATCGTACAGCACAGATACGCAGTATTTT. The V gene is TRBV19, the J gene TRBJ2-3; no firm D call. Germline-derived CDR1 and CDR2 are LNHDA and SQIVND (reference sequence). Trimming cost V 9 bases and J 0 bases, with 10 bases left between them. The CDR3 totals 13 residues.

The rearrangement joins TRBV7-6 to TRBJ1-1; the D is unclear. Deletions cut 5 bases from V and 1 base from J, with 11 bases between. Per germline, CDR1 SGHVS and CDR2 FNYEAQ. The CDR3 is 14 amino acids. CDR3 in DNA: TGTGCCAGCAGCATCGGACGGCGGAACACTGAAGCTTTCTTT. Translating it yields CASSIGRRNTEAFF.

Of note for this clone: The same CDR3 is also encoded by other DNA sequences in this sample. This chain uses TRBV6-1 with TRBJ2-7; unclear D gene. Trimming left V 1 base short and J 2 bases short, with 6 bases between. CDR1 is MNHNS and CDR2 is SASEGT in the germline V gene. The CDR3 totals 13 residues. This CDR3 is CASSEVRTYEQYF. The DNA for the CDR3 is TGTGCCAGCAGTGAAGTTAGAACCTACGAGCAGTACTTC.

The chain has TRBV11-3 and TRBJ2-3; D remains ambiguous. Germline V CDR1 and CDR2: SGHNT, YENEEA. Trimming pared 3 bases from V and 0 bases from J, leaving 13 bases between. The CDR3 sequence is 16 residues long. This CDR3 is CASSLSYGASTDTQYF. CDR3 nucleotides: TGTGCCAGCAGCTTGAGCTACGGTGCTAGCACAGATACGCAGTATTTT.

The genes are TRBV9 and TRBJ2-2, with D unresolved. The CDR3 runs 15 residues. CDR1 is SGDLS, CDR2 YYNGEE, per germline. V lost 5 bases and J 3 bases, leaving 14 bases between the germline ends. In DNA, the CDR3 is TGTGCCAGCAGTGAGAGGACGGTCGACACCGGGGAGCTGTTTTTT. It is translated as CASSERTVDTGELFF.

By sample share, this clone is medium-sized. DNA of the CDR3: TGTGCCAGCAGCTTAGTGGCAGGGGTTAAGGGAGGGGCTTTCTTT. The encoded protein is CASSLVAGVKGGAFF. The rearrangement joins TRBV7-9 to TRBJ1-1; D possibly corresponds to TRBD1 (6 bases). The CDR3 is made up of 15 amino acids. CDR1 and CDR2 (germline): SEHNR, FQNEAQ (reference sequence). The V end lost 1 base, the J end lost 11 bases, and 20 bases lay between the germline ends.

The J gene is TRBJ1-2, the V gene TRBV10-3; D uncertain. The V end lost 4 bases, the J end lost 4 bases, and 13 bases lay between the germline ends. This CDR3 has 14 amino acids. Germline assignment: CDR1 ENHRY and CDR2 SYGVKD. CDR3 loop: CAISAKSPPYGYTF. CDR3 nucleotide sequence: TGTGCCATCAGTGCCAAGAGCCCCCCCTATGGCTACACCTTC.

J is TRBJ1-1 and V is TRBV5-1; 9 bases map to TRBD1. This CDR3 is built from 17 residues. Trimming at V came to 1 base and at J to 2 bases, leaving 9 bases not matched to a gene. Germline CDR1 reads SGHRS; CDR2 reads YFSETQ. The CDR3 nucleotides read TGCGCCAGCAGCTTGAGGGGACAGGGTGCGATAAACACTGAAGCTTTCTTT. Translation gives CASSLRGQGAINTEAFF. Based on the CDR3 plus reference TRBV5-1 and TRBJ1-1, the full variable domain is KAGVTQTPRYLIKTRGQQVTLSCSPISGHRSVSWYQQTPGQGLQFLFEYFSETQRNKGNFPGRFSGRQFSNSRSEMNVSTLELGDSALYLCASSLRGQGAINTEAFFGQGTRLTVV.

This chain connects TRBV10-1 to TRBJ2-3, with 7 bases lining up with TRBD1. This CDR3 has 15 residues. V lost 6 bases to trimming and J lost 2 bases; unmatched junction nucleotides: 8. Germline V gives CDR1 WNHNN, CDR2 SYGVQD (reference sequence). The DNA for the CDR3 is TGCGCCAGCAGGAACGGGACAGCTTCCACAGATACGCAGTATTTT. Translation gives CASRNGTASTDTQYF.

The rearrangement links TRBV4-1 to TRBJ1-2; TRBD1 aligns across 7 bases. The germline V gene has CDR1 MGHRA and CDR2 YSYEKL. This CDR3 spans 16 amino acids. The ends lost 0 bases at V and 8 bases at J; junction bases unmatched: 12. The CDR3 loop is CASSQEGTGEPNGYTF. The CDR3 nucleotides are TGCGCCAGCAGCCAAGAAGGTACAGGGGAGCCCAACGGCTACACCTTC.

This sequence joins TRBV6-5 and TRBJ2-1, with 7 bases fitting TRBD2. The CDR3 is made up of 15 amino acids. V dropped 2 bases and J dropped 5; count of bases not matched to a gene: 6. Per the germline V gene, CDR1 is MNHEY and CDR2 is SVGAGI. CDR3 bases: TGTGCCAGCAGTTACCGGGCGGGGGTTAACAATGAGCAGTTCTTC. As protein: CASSYRAGVNNEQFF.

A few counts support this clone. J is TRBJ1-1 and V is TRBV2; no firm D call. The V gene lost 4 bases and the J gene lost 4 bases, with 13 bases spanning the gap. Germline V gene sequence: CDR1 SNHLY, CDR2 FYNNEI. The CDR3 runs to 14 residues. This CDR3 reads CASSVGPSGTEAFF. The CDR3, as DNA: TGTGCCAGCAGTGTTGGACCGAGCGGCACTGAAGCTTTCTTT.

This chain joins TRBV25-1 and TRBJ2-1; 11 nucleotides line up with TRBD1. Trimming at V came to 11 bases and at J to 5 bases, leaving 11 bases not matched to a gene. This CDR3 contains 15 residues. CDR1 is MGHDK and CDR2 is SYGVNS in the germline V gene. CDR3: CASSYGTGGHNEQFF. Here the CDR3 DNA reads TGTGCCTCGTCCTATGGGACAGGGGGTCACAATGAGCAGTTCTTC. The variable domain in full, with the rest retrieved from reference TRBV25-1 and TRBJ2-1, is EADIYQTPRYLVIGTGKKITLECSQTMGHDKMYWYQQDPGMELHLIHYSYGVNSTEKGDLSSESTVSRIRTEHFPLTLESARPSHTSQYLCASSYGTGGHNEQFFGPGTRLTVL.

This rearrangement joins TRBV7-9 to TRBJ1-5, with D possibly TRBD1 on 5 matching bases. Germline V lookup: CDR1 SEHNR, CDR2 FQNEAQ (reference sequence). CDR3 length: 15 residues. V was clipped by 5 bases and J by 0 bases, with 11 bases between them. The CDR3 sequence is CASSVDGASNQPQHF. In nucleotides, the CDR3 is TGTGCCAGCAGCGTCGATGGGGCTAGCAATCAGCCCCAGCATTTT.

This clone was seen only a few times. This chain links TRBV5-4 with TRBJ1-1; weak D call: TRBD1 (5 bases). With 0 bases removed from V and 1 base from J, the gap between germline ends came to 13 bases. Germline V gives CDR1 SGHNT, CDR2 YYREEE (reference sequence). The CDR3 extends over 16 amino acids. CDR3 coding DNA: TGTGCCAGCAGCTTGGCTGGGACCGGGGGGAACACTGAAGCTTTCTTT. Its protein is CASSLAGTGGNTEAFF.

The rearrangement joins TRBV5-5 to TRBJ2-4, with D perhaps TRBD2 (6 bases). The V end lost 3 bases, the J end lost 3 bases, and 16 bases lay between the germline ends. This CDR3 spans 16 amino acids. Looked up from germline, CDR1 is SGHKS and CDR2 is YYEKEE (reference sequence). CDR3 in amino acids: CASSSWPGDGKNIQYF. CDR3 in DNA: TGTGCCAGCAGCTCCTGGCCGGGAGACGGCAAAAACATTCAGTACTTC.

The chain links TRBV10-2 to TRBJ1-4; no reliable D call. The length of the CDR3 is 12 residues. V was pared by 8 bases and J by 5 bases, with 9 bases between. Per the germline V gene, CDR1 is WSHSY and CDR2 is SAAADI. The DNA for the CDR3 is TGCGCCAGCGGGAGCGGGAATGAAAAACTGTTTTTT. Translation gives CASGSGNEKLFF.

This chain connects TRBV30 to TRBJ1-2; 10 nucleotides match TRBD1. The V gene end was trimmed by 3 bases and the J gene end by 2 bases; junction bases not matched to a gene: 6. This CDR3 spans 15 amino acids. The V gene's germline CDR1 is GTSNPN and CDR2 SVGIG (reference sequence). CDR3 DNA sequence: TGTGCCTGGAGGGAGACAGGGGGCCTGAACTATGGCTACACCTTC. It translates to CAWRETGGLNYGYTF.

CDR3 nucleotides: TGTGCCAGCAGAGGACAATCGAACACTGAAGCTTTCTTT. It is translated as CASRGQSNTEAFF. The rearrangement links TRBV6-6 to TRBJ1-1; D is possibly TRBD1 (5 bases). V gave up 6 bases and J gave up 1 base, with 9 bases separating them. Germline-derived CDR1 and CDR2 are MNHNY and SVGAGI (reference sequence). The CDR3 loop spans 13 amino acids.